This T cell receptor beta chain was profiled in a study of blood T cell repertoires in COVID-19. There are 16 residues in the CDR3. The V gene end was trimmed by 5 bases and the J gene end by 7 bases; junction bases not matched to a gene: 4. Germline V CDR1 and CDR2: KGHDR, SFDVKD. Only in-frame clones appear in the TCRdb table, and some are missing; sequencing was by immunoSEQ multiplex PCR. The repertoire includes a few hundred thousand clones, 85% of them detected once, and around 3.4% sits in the top ten. The sequence was collected from a woman between 18 and 29 years old with acute or convalescent COVID-19. J is TRBJ2-1 and V is TRBV24-1, with 16 bases fitting TRBD2. Material: peripheral blood. CDR3 in DNA: TGTGCCACCAGTGGGGGACTAGCGGGAGGGCAGAATGAGCAGTTCTTC. It is translated as CATSGGLAGGQNEQFF.